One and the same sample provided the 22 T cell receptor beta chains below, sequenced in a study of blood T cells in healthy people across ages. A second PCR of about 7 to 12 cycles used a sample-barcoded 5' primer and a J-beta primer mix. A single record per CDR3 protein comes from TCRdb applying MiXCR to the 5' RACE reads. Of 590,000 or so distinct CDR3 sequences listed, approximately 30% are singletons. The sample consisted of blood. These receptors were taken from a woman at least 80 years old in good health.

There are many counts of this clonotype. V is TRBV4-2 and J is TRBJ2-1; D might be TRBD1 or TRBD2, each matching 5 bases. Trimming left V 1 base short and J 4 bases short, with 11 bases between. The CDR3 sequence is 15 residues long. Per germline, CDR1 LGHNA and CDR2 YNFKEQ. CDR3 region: CASSQGRGEYNEQFF. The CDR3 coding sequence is TGTGCCAGCAGCCAAGGAAGGGGAGAATACAATGAGCAGTTCTTC.

The CDR3 sequence is CASSLLWRGEQYF. The CDR3 DNA follows: TGTGCCAGCAGCCTTCTGTGGAGGGGGGAGCAGTACTTC. The chain is built from TRBV3-1 and TRBJ2-7; D is perhaps TRBD1 or TRBD2 (6 bases each). There are 13 residues in the CDR3. V lost 4 bases, J lost 7 bases, and 14 bases lay in between. Germline lookup yields CDR1 LGHDT and CDR2 YNNKEL (reference sequence).

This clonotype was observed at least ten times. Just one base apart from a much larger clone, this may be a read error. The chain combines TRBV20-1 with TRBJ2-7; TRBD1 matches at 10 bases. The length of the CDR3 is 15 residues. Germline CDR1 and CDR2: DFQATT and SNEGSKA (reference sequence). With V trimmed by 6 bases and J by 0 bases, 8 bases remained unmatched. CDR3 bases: TGCAGTGCCCACGGACAGGGGGTCCTCTCCTACGAGCAGTACTTC. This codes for CSAHGQGVLSYEQYF.

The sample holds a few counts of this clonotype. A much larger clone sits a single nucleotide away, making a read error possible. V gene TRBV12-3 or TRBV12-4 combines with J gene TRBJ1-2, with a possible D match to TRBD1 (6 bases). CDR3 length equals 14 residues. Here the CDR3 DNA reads TGTACCAGCAGTTTAGGTGGCCAGGGGTATGGCTACACCTTC. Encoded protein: CTSSLGGQGYGYTF.

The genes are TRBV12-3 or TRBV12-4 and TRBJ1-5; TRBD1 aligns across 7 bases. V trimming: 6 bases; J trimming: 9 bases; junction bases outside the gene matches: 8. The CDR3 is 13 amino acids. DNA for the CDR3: TGTGCCAGCAGCCAGGACAGGATCCGGCCCCAGCATTTT. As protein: CASSQDRIRPQHF.

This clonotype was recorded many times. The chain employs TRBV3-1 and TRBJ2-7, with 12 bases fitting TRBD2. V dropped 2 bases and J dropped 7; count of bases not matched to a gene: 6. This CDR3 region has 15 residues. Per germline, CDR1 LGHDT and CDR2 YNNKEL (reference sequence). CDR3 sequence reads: CASSQLAGGQEEQYF. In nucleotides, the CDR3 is TGTGCCAGCAGCCAACTAGCGGGGGGGCAGGAAGAGCAGTACTTC.

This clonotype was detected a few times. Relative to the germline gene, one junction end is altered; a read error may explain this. CDR3 amino acids: CATSGDSPEQYF. In DNA form, the CDR3 reads TGTGCCACCAGCGGAGACAGCCCCGAGCAGTACTTC. The chain uses TRBV15 and TRBJ2-5, with D possibly matching TRBD1 (5 bases). Matching the DNA end better, TRBJ2-7 makes the J call doubtful. This CDR3 spans 12 amino acids. The germline gives CDR1 LNHNV, CDR2 YYDKDF (reference sequence).

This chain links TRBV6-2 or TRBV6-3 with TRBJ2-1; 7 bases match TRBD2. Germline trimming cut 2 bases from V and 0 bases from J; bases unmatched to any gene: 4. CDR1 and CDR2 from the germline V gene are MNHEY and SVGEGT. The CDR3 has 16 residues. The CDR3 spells CASSYLAEGSYNEQFF. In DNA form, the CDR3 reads TGTGCCAGCAGTTACCTAGCGGAAGGCTCCTACAATGAGCAGTTCTTC.

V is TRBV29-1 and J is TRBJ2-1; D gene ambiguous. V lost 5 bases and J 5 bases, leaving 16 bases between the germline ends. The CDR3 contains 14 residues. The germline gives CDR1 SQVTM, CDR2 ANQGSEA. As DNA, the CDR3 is TGCAGCGTTCCTCGGCCAGCTTATAACAATGAGCAGTTCTTC. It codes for CSVPRPAYNNEQFF.

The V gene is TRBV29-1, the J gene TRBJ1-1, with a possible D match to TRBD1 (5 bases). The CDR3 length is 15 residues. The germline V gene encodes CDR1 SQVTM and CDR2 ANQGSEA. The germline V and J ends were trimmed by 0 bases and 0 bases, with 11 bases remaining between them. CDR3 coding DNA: TGCAGCGTTGAAGAAGGGGACGCGGTGAACACTGAAGCTTTCTTT. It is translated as CSVEEGDAVNTEAFF.

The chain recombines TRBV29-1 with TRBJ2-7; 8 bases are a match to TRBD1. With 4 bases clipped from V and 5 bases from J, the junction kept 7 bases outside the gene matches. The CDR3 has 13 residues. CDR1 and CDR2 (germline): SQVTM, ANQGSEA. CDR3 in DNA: TGCAGCGTTGGAAAGGACAGGGCCAACGAGCAGTACTTC. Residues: CSVGKDRANEQYF.

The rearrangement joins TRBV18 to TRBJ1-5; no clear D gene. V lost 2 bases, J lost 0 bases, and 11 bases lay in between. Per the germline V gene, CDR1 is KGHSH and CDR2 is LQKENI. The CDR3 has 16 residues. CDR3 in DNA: TGTGCCAGCTCACCAATAGCAGGAAATAGCAATCAGCCCCAGCATTTT. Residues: CASSPIAGNSNQPQHF.

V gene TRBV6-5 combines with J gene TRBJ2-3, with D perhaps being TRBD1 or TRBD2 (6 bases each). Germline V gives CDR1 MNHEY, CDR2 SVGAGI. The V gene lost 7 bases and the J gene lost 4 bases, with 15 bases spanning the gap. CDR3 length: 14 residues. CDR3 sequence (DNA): TGTGCCAGCAATCCCTTCGGGGGCCCAGATACGCAGTATTTT. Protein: CASNPFGGPDTQYF.

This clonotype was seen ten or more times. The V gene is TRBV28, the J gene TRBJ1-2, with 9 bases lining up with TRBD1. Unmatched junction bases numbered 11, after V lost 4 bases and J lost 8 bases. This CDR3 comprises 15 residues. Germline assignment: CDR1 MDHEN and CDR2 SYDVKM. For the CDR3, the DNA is TGTGCCAGCAGTTCGGGACAGGGTTTTTCTGGGGGCTACACCTTC. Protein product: CASSSGQGFSGGYTF.

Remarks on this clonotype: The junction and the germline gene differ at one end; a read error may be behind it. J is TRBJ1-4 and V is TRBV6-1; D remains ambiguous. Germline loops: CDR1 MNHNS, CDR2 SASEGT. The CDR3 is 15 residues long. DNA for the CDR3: TGTGCCAGCAGTGGAGAGGCTTCCGGGAATGAACAACTGTTTTTT. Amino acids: CASSGEASGNEQLFF.

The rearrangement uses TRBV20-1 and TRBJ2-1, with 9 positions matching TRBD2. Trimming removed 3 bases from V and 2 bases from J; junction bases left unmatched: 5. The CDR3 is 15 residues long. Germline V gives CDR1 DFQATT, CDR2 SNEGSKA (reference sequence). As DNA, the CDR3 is TGCAGTGCTAGGGAGGCGGGGGGGCCCTACAATGAGCAGTTCTTC. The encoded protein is CSAREAGGPYNEQFF.

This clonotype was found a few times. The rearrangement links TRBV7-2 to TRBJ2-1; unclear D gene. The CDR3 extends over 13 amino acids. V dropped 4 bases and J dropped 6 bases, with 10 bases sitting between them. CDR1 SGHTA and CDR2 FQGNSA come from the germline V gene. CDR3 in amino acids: CASSWVLGNEQFF. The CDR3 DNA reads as TGTGCCAGCAGCTGGGTTCTAGGCAATGAGCAGTTCTTC.

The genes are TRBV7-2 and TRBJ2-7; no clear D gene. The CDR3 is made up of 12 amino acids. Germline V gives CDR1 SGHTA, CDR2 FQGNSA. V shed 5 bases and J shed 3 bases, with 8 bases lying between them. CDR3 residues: CASSIQYYEQYF. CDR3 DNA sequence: TGTGCCAGCAGCATTCAATACTACGAGCAGTACTTC.

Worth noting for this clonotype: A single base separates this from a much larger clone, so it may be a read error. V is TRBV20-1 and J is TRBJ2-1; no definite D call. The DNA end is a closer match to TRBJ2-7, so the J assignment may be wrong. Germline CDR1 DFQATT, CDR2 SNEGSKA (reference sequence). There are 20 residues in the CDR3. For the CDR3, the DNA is TGCAGTGCTAGAGAGGATAGGCGGCCGCACTCGTCGAGCTCCTACAATGAGCAGTACTTC. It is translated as CSAREDRRPHSSSSYNEQYF.

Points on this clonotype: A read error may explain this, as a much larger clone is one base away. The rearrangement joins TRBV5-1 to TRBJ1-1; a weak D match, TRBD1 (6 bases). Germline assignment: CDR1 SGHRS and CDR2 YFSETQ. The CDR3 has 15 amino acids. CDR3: CASSLDPGALTKAFF. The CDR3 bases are TGCGCCAGCAGCTTGGATCCGGGGGCGCTCACTAAAGCTTTCTTT.

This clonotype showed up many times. The CDR3 reads CASSFRAGNTQYF. For the CDR3, the DNA is TGTGCCAGCAGCTTCCGAGCGGGTAATACGCAGTATTTT. V and J are TRBV7-9 and TRBJ2-3; weak D call: TRBD2 (6 bases). V shed 3 bases and J shed 7 bases, with 11 bases lying between them. The CDR3 length is 13 residues. Germline-derived CDR1 and CDR2 are SEHNR and FQNEAQ (reference sequence).

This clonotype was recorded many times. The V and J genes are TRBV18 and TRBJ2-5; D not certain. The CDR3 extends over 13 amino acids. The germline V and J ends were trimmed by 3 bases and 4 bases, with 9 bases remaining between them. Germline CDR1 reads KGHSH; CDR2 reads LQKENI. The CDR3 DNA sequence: TGTGCCAGCTCACCCAGGAAGCGAGAGACCCAGTACTTC. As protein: CASSPRKRETQYF.